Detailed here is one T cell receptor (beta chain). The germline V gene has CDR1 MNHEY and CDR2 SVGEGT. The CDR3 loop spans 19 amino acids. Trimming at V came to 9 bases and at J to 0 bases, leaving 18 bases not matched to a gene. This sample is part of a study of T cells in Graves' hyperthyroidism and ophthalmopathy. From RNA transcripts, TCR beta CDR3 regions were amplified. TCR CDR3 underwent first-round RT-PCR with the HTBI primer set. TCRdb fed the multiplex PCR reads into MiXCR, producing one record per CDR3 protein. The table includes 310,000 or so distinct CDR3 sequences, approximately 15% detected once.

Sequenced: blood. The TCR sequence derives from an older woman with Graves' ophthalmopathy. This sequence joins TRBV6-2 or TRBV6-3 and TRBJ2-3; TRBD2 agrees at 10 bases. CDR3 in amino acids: CASKPSAAGGKRSTDTQYF. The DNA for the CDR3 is TGTGCCAGTAAGCCTTCGGCAGCGGGAGGGAAAAGGAGCACAGATACGCAGTATTTT.